This TCR beta chain was sequenced for a study of T cells in Graves' hyperthyroidism and ophthalmopathy. Study as a whole: Any treatment followed the collection of peripheral blood at initial diagnosis.

Amplified TCR beta CDR3 regions derived from RNA transcripts. The HTBI primer set served for first-round RT-PCR of the TCR CDR3. One entry per CDR3 protein results from TCRdb running MiXCR on the multiplex PCR reads. Here the sample spans fewer than 200,000 distinct CDR3 sequences, 15% to 20% being singletons. This clonotype was seen ten or more times. Its antigen is unidentified. Regarding the study as a whole: A model of 13 V-J features distinguished ophthalmopathy from stable hyperthyroidism. The model's output predicted ophthalmopathy at a median of about 6.5 months prior to onset.

The length of the CDR3 is 14 residues. Germline CDR1 reads SGHTA; CDR2 reads FQGNSA. Trimming cost V 2 bases and J 0 bases, with 7 bases left between them. This clonotype was sampled from a woman in her 50s with Graves' hyperthyroidism. The rearrangement links TRBV7-2 to TRBJ2-5; D remains ambiguous. Sequencing was done on a sample of blood. CDR3 sequence reads: CASSLRADQETQYF. The DNA for the CDR3 is TGTGCCAGCAGCTTAAGGGCAGACCAAGAGACCCAGTACTTC.